The 17 T cell receptor beta chains given below trace back to one sample, sequenced in a study of blood T cell repertoires in COVID-19. The assay was immunoSEQ multiplex PCR, and TCRdb's table has in-frame clones only and misses some. The sample lists over 200,000 clones, about 83% occurring once. The sample was peripheral blood. The receptors here all came from a young woman with COVID-19, enrolled during active disease.

The J gene is TRBJ1-1, the V gene TRBV19; no reliable D call. The V end was cut by 4 bases, the J end by 1 base, with 4 bases between. Looked up from germline, CDR1 is LNHDA and CDR2 is SQIVND (reference sequence). This CDR3 is built from 12 residues. The CDR3 DNA sequence: TGTGCCAGTAGTAGCGGGAACACTGAAGCTTTCTTT. This sequence encodes CASSSGNTEAFF.

V gene TRBV4-2 combines with J gene TRBJ2-3; 12 nucleotides agree with TRBD2. The CDR3 loop spans 16 amino acids. The trim removed 4 bases at V and 0 bases at J, leaving 2 bases unmatched. The germline gives CDR1 LGHNA, CDR2 YNFKEQ. Here the CDR3 DNA reads TGTGCCAGCAGCCCGCTAGCGGGAGGGAGCACAGATACGCAGTATTTT. As protein: CASSPLAGGSTDTQYF.

V is TRBV11-2 and J is TRBJ2-5, with 14 bases fitting TRBD2. V was clipped by 1 base and J by 5 bases; unmatched bases: 12. The CDR3 sequence is 19 residues long. The germline V gene encodes CDR1 SGHAT and CDR2 FQNNGV. This CDR3 reads CASSLGLAGGGPTWETQYF. The DNA of the CDR3 is TGTGCCAGCAGCTTAGGACTAGCGGGAGGGGGACCTACATGGGAGACCCAGTACTTC.

The chain links TRBV19 to TRBJ2-7, with D possibly being TRBD2 (5 bases). Germline CDR1 reads LNHDA; CDR2 reads SQIVND (reference sequence). Trimming pared 4 bases from V and 1 base from J, leaving 14 bases between. The CDR3 is made up of 15 amino acids. In nucleotides, the CDR3 is TGTGCCAGTAGTAGGGTAGAGGGATTGTCCTACGAGCAGTACTTC. Encoded protein: CASSRVEGLSYEQYF.

The chain couples TRBV5-1 to TRBJ2-7; 12 nucleotides align to TRBD2. The germline V gene has CDR1 SGHRS and CDR2 YFSETQ. CDR3 length: 13 amino acids. Germline trimming cut 4 bases from V and 7 bases from J; bases unmatched to any gene: 3. CDR3 nucleotides: TGCGCCAGCAGCCCAACTAGCGGGAGGGAGCAGTACTTC. It yields the protein CASSPTSGREQYF. The entire variable domain, with the rest obtained from reference TRBV5-1 and TRBJ2-7, is as follows: KAGVTQTPRYLIKTRGQQVTLSCSPISGHRSVSWYQQTPGQGLQFLFEYFSETQRNKGNFPGRFSGRQFSNSRSEMNVSTLELGDSALYLCASSPTSGREQYFGPGTRLTVT.

About this clone: The CDR3 end shows no conserved phenylalanine or tryptophan, and so a read error is likely. Because the CDR3's place on the DNA is in doubt, the DNA is left out and the CDR3 is given as listed by TCRdb. The chain links TRBV5-3 to TRBJ1-2. TRBV5-3 is marked as an open reading frame, function uncertain. The CDR3 length equals 10 residues, ends included. CDR3 residues: CARSLYAGGT.

CDR3 in DNA: TGCGCCAGCAGCCAAGATTACTCCAACTCCTACAATGAGCAGTTCTTC. Encoded protein: CASSQDYSNSYNEQFF. The chain uses TRBV4-3 and TRBJ2-1; no clear D gene. Trimming removed 0 bases at V and 0 bases at J, with 9 bases between. The CDR3 covers 16 residues. CDR1 and CDR2 from the germline V gene are LGHNA and YSLEER.

The chain is built from TRBV20-1 and TRBJ2-7; 11 bases are a match to TRBD1. The CDR3 length is 17 residues. With 3 bases clipped from V and 1 base from J, the junction kept 11 bases outside the gene matches. Germline CDR1 is DFQATT and CDR2 is SNEGSKA (reference sequence). Written as DNA, the CDR3 is TGCAGTGCTAGTAAAGGACAGGGGGCAGCGTGGTCCTACGAGCAGTACTTC. Amino acids: CSASKGQGAAWSYEQYF.

The genes are TRBV2 and TRBJ2-7; 10 positions agree with TRBD2. Trimming at V came to 7 bases and at J to 1 base, leaving 7 bases not matched to a gene. CDR3 length equals 15 residues. Looked up from germline, CDR1 is SNHLY and CDR2 is FYNNEI. The CDR3 nucleotides read TGTGCCAGCAAAGCTCGGACTAGCGGATCCTACGAGCAGTACTTC. Amino acids: CASKARTSGSYEQYF.

This clone appeared a single time. This CDR3 reads CASYQGETQYF. DNA of the CDR3: TGTGCCAGCTACCAGGGGGAGACCCAGTACTTC. The chain has TRBV18 and TRBJ2-5, with a tentative D call TRBD1 (6 bases). The length of the CDR3 is 11 residues. Germline-derived CDR1 and CDR2 are KGHSH and LQKENI. Trimming pared 7 bases from V and 5 bases from J, leaving 8 bases between.

The rearrangement links TRBV29-1 to TRBJ2-3, with D perhaps matching TRBD2 (6 bases). The germline CDR1 and CDR2 sequences are SQVTM and ANQGSEA. The V and J ends lost 0 bases and 1 base respectively, with 14 bases between them. The length of the CDR3 is 16 residues. The chain's CDR3 is CSVEERGNIRTDTQYF. DNA of the CDR3: TGCAGCGTTGAAGAACGCGGGAACATACGCACAGATACGCAGTATTTT.

The gene calls are TRBV6-5 and TRBJ1-6; tentative D call: TRBD1 (6 bases). The CDR3 length is 13 residues. The V gene's germline CDR1 is MNHEY and CDR2 SVGAGI. V was clipped by 0 bases and J by 13 bases, with 10 bases between them. CDR3 nucleotide sequence: TGTGCCAGCAGTTACTCGTCAGGGGAGCCCCTCCACTTT. Translation: CASSYSSGEPLHF.

The chain carries TRBV20-1 and TRBJ2-7, with a tentative D call TRBD2 (6 bases). The germline V gene has CDR1 DFQATT and CDR2 SNEGSKA (reference sequence). V shed 7 bases and J shed 6 bases, with 10 bases lying between them. CDR3 length: 10 residues. The CDR3 region has the DNA TGCAGTGGGGGACTTGGCGAGCAGTACTTC. Translated: CSGGLGEQYF.

This chain joins TRBV5-6 and TRBJ1-2; 7 nucleotides agree with TRBD1. This CDR3 comprises 14 residues. Per the germline V gene, CDR1 is SGHDT and CDR2 is YYEEEE. Trimming removed 4 bases from V and 2 bases from J; junction bases left unmatched: 5. DNA of the CDR3: TGTGCCAGCAGCAGGGGACAGCTAAACTATGGCTACACCTTC. It translates to CASSRGQLNYGYTF.

The V gene is TRBV19, the J gene TRBJ2-5, with 7 bases fitting TRBD2. After removal of 3 bases from V and 5 bases from J, the junction contained 6 bases not matched to a gene. CDR1 and CDR2 (germline): LNHDA, SQIVND (reference sequence). The CDR3 sequence is 14 residues long. DNA of the CDR3: TGTGCCAGTAGTATTCCGGGGGGAACTGAGACCCAGTACTTC. Its protein product is CASSIPGGTETQYF.

The chain employs TRBV29-1 and TRBJ2-5; 9 bases fit TRBD2. This CDR3 has 13 residues. The V gene's germline CDR1 is SQVTM and CDR2 ANQGSEA. The V and J ends lost 4 bases and 4 bases, in that order; junction bases with no gene match: 4. CDR3 in amino acids: CSVVGLAVETQYF. The CDR3 DNA reads TGCAGCGTTGTGGGACTAGCTGTAGAGACCCAGTACTTC.

The rearrangement links TRBV10-3 to TRBJ2-3; 9 bases match TRBD1. Germline loops: CDR1 ENHRY, CDR2 SYGVKD. This CDR3 contains 15 residues. V gave up 3 bases and J gave up 4 bases; unmatched junction bases: 5. This CDR3 is CAISEGDRAADTQYF. In DNA form, the CDR3 reads TGTGCCATCAGTGAAGGGGACAGGGCGGCAGATACGCAGTATTTT.